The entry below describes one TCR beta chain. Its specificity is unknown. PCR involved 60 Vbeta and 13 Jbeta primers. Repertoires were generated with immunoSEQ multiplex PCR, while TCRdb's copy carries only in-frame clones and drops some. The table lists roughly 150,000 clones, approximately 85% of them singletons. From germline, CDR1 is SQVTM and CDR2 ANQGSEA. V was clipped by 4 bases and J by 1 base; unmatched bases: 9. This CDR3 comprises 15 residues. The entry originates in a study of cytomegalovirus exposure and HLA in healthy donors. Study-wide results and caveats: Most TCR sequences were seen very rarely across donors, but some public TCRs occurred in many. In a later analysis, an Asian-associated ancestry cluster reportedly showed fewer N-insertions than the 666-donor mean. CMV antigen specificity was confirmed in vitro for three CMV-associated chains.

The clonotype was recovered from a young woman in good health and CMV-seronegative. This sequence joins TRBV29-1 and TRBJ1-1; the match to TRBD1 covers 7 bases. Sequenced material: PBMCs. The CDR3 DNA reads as TGCAGCGTTGGCAGGGACAGTCCGAAGAACACTGAAGCTTTCTTT. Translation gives CSVGRDSPKNTEAFF.